These 22 T cell receptor beta chains share one sample of origin, sequenced in a study of blood T cell repertoires in COVID-19. The data were produced by immunoSEQ multiplex PCR, yet TCRdb's version contains in-frame clones alone and is incomplete. The sample lists 200,000 to 250,000 clones; 84% were seen once. Sequencing was done on a sample of peripheral blood. The receptors come from a man aged 50 to 59 with acute or convalescent COVID-19.

The chain couples TRBV6-5 to TRBJ2-7; TRBD1 might be the D (6 bases). Trimming shortened V by 6 bases and J by 3 bases, and 9 bases separated the two germline ends. There are 12 residues in the CDR3. Germline CDR1 MNHEY, CDR2 SVGAGI. This CDR3 reads CASRQGLYEQYF. Here the CDR3 DNA reads TGTGCCAGCAGGCAGGGGCTCTACGAGCAGTACTTC.

The V and J genes are TRBV29-1 and TRBJ2-1; TRBD2 is a possible D gene (5 bases). This CDR3 region has 14 residues. Germline values: CDR1 SQVTM, CDR2 ANQGSEA. The ends were cut back, 8 bases at V and 6 bases at J, with 20 bases in the middle. The CDR3 coding sequence is TGCAGCCTATACCAAGCGGAAGTGAGCAATGAGCAGTTCTTC. Protein product: CSLYQAEVSNEQFF.

The chain has TRBV6-5 and TRBJ1-5; D remains ambiguous. This CDR3 has 16 amino acids. Looked up from germline, CDR1 is MNHEY and CDR2 is SVGAGI. V lost 4 bases to trimming and J lost 3 bases, with 16 bases between them. The DNA of the CDR3 is TGTGCCAGCAGTTTACTCGGTCGAGGGAACAATCAGCCCCAGCATTTT. The encoded protein is CASSLLGRGNNQPQHF.

The chain has TRBV5-1 and TRBJ2-5; D is uncertain. Germline assignment: CDR1 SGHRS and CDR2 YFSETQ. This CDR3 spans 13 amino acids. Trimming cost V 2 bases and J 4 bases, with 9 bases left between them. The CDR3 loop reads CASSLAPIETQYF. The CDR3 region has the DNA TGCGCCAGCAGCTTAGCGCCGATAGAGACCCAGTACTTC.

J is TRBJ1-2 and V is TRBV30, with D tentatively TRBD1 (6 bases). There are 14 residues in the CDR3. The germline V gene has CDR1 GTSNPN and CDR2 SVGIG (reference sequence). V lost 2 bases, J lost 3 bases, and 13 bases lay in between. The CDR3 nucleotides read TGTGCCTGGAGTCCAGGGGACGGCTACTATGGCTACACCTTC. Encoded protein: CAWSPGDGYYGYTF.

The DNA for the CDR3 is TGTGCCAGCTCACCCGGGATTACCGCGAACACCGGGGAGCTGTTTTTT. Amino acids: CASSPGITANTGELFF. The V call is TRBV18, the J call TRBJ2-2; perhaps TRBD2 as D (5 bases). V shed 3 bases and J shed 0 bases, with 11 bases lying between them. CDR3 size: 16 residues. Germline V gene data show CDR1 as KGHSH and CDR2 as LQKENI.

The rearrangement links TRBV28 to TRBJ2-7; D remains unclear. This CDR3 spans 15 amino acids. Trimming stripped 5 bases from V and 3 bases from J, with 17 bases between. Per the germline V gene, CDR1 is MDHEN and CDR2 is SYDVKM. DNA of the CDR3: TGTGCCAGCAGTGCACAGTTTTTCGAAGTCTACGAGCAGTACTTC. Protein: CASSAQFFEVYEQYF. Drawing the rest from reference TRBV28 and TRBJ2-7, the complete variable domain is DVKVTQSSRYLVKRTGEKVFLECVQDMDHENMFWYRQDPGLGLRLIYFSYDVKMKEKGDIPEGYSVSREKKERFSLILESASTNQTSMYLCASSAQFFEVYEQYFGPGTRLTVT.

This chain uses TRBV27 with TRBJ2-7; maybe TRBD2 (5 bases). V lost 3 bases, J lost 0 bases, and 15 bases lay in between. The CDR3 runs to 16 residues. Germline-derived CDR1 and CDR2 are MNHEY and SMNVEV (reference sequence). CDR3 amino acids: CASSFLGGAVSYEQYF. DNA for the CDR3: TGTGCCAGCAGTTTTTTAGGAGGAGCAGTCTCCTACGAGCAGTACTTC.

The chain employs TRBV6-5 and TRBJ2-3; 7 bases line up with TRBD2. From germline, CDR1 is MNHEY and CDR2 SVGAGI. J lost 13 bases, V lost 9 bases, and 16 bases had no gene match. The CDR3 runs to 13 residues. The CDR3, as DNA: TGTGCCAGTACAAGGGCGACTAGCTTTATTGAGTATTTT. It codes for CASTRATSFIEYF.

The chain uses TRBV18 and TRBJ1-1; a weak D match, TRBD1 (6 bases). Germline-derived CDR1 and CDR2 are KGHSH and LQKENI. This CDR3 is 13 amino acids long. The V end lost 5 bases, the J end lost 0 bases, and 7 bases lay between the germline ends. CDR3 loop: CASSGTLNTEAFF. The CDR3 DNA sequence: TGTGCCAGCTCAGGGACATTGAACACTGAAGCTTTCTTT.

The chain employs TRBV6-4 and TRBJ2-3; a weak D match, TRBD2 (6 bases). Trimming took 2 bases from V and 2 from J, leaving 8 bases between them. Germline V gives CDR1 MRHNA, CDR2 SNTAGT. This CDR3 comprises 14 residues. The CDR3 sequence: CASSDRGVTDTQYF. In nucleotides, the CDR3 is TGTGCCAGCAGTGACCGCGGGGTCACAGATACGCAGTATTTT.

This clone appeared once. The V call is TRBV11-1, the J call TRBJ1-6; TRBD1 agrees at 8 bases. From germline, CDR1 is SGHAT and CDR2 FQDESV (reference sequence). Unmatched junction bases numbered 10, after V lost 3 bases and J lost 9 bases. This CDR3 comprises 16 residues. The CDR3 loop reads CASSLRTGYLSSPLHF. Written as DNA, the CDR3 is TGTGCCAGCAGCTTGAGGACAGGGTATTTATCTTCACCCCTCCACTTT.

The rearrangement uses TRBV4-2 and TRBJ2-2; no reliable D call. Germline CDR1 reads LGHNA; CDR2 reads YNFKEQ. Trimming pared 0 bases from V and 3 bases from J, leaving 11 bases between. The CDR3 spans 16 residues. Here the CDR3 DNA reads TGTGCCAGCAGCCAAGAAGAGGCAGCTTACACCGGGGAGCTGTTTTTT. It translates to CASSQEEAAYTGELFF.

This chain uses TRBV14 with TRBJ2-2; D perhaps matches TRBD1 (6 bases). The CDR3 covers 15 residues. V shed 1 base and J shed 5 bases, with 11 bases lying between them. CDR1 and CDR2 (germline): SGHDN, FVKESK. The DNA of the CDR3 is TGTGCCAGCAGCCAAGTAACAGGGCTTACCGGGGAGCTGTTTTTT. Protein product: CASSQVTGLTGELFF.

V gene TRBV6-6 combines with J gene TRBJ1-5, with a weak D call TRBD1 (6 bases). Per germline, CDR1 MNHNY and CDR2 SVGAGI (reference sequence). V was clipped by 10 bases and J by 2 bases, with 18 bases between them. The CDR3 length is 15 residues. CDR3 amino acids: CATAAGADGNQPQHF. The DNA of the CDR3 is TGTGCCACCGCCGCGGGGGCCGATGGCAATCAGCCCCAGCATTTT.

This clone was picked up a small number of times. This chain joins TRBV28 and TRBJ2-1, with 8 nucleotides matching TRBD1. The J segment lost 7 bases and the V segment lost 6 bases, leaving 8 bases of the junction unmatched. Germline CDR1 and CDR2: MDHEN and SYDVKM. The CDR3 has 14 residues. CDR3 coding DNA: TGTGCCAGCAGGCACCGGGACAGGACAAATGAGCAGTTCTTC. Its translation: CASRHRDRTNEQFF. The variable domain in full, completed from reference TRBV28 and TRBJ2-1, reads DVKVTQSSRYLVKRTGEKVFLECVQDMDHENMFWYRQDPGLGLRLIYFSYDVKMKEKGDIPEGYSVSREKKERFSLILESASTNQTSMYLCASRHRDRTNEQFFGPGTRLTVL.

The chain is built from TRBV28 and TRBJ2-1; D possibly corresponds to TRBD2 (6 bases). V lost 5 bases and J lost 2, with 16 bases in between. Germline CDR1 reads MDHEN; CDR2 reads SYDVKM. This CDR3 has 16 residues. The CDR3 region has the DNA TGTGCCAGCAGTCCTCCACGGGAGCCGACCTACAATGAGCAGTTCTTC. Protein product: CASSPPREPTYNEQFF.

The chain couples TRBV7-6 to TRBJ1-2; the match to TRBD1 covers 9 bases. V gave up 5 bases and J gave up 4 bases; unmatched junction bases: 5. The CDR3 runs 14 residues. The germline gives CDR1 SGHVS, CDR2 FNYEAQ. The CDR3 region has the DNA TGTGCCAGCAGCCCGGGACAGGGCGGCTATGGCTACACCTTC. Its translation: CASSPGQGGYGYTF.

The chain's CDR3 is CASGAAGRGTEAFF. CDR3 in DNA: TGTGCCAGTGGGGCTGCGGGACGGGGCACTGAAGCTTTCTTT. This chain connects TRBV19 to TRBJ1-1; D might be TRBD1 (5 bases). CDR1 LNHDA and CDR2 SQIVND come from the germline V gene (reference sequence). CDR3 length: 14 amino acids. V was shortened by 8 bases and J by 4 bases, with 17 bases between the two germline ends.

This chain's CDR3 is CASSYVGTGGYGYTF. The CDR3 nucleotides read TGTGCCAGCAGTTACGTTGGGACAGGGGGTTATGGCTACACCTTC. The chain combines TRBV6-2 or TRBV6-3 with TRBJ1-2, with TRBD1 matching over 11 bases. The CDR3 is made up of 15 amino acids. V was pared by 2 bases and J by 5 bases, with 4 bases of the junction left unmatched. CDR1 MNHEY and CDR2 SVGEGT come from the germline V gene.

The V call is TRBV3-1 (or the pseudogene TRBV3-2), the J call TRBJ1-1, with 9 bases lining up with TRBD1. The V and J ends lost 2 bases and 4 bases, in that order; junction bases with no gene match: 5. CDR1 LGHDT and CDR2 YNNKEL come from the germline V gene (reference sequence). The CDR3 totals 15 residues. The CDR3: CASSQTGGFVTEAFF. CDR3 DNA sequence: TGTGCCAGCAGCCAAACAGGGGGCTTTGTCACTGAAGCTTTCTTT.

The chain couples TRBV7-9 to TRBJ2-3; tentative D call: TRBD1 (5 bases). This CDR3 has 13 residues. Trimming took 6 bases from V and 6 from J, leaving 13 bases between them. Germline V gene data show CDR1 as SEHNR and CDR2 as FQNEAQ (reference sequence). The CDR3, as DNA: TGTGCCAGCAGTCAATCTACAGGCGATACGCAGTATTTT. This translates into CASSQSTGDTQYF.